This T cell receptor (beta chain) was identified in a study of cytomegalovirus exposure and HLA in healthy donors. The PCR ran on 60 Vbeta and 13 Jbeta primers. TCRdb's copy holds only in-frame clones and misses some; the assay was immunoSEQ multiplex PCR. This table holds about 120,000 clones, approximately 80% found once. This clonotype was sampled from a man aged 45 to 65 in good health and CMV-seronegative. The sequenced sample was PBMCs.

Here the CDR3 reads CASSTGTGTRANEKLFF. The CDR3 DNA sequence: TGTGCCAGCAGCACCGGGACAGGGACCCGGGCTAATGAAAAACTGTTTTTT. This chain links TRBV5-4 with TRBJ1-4, with TRBD1 identical over 9 bases. V was pared by 4 bases and J by 3 bases, with 10 bases of the junction left unmatched. Germline CDR1 and CDR2: SGHNT and YYREEE (reference sequence). The length of the CDR3 is 17 residues.